The 7 T cell receptor beta chains in this list originate from one sample, sequenced in a study of shared clonotypes between healthy human individuals. TCRdb keeps only in-frame clones here, not all; method: immunoSEQ multiplex PCR. The sample records a few million clones, just over 90% being singletons. Specimen: naive CD4+ T cells from PBMCs. The subset: CD45RA+ positively selected. The receptors shown here come from a man younger than 35 in good health. Some clones in this sample may be carry-over from other donors' samples.

The genes are TRBV5-1 and TRBJ1-6, with 8 bases matching TRBD1. The junction had 2 bases not matched to a gene; V was cut back by 4 bases and J by 5 bases. The CDR3 has 14 amino acids. CDR1 and CDR2 from the germline V gene are SGHRS and YFSETQ. The CDR3 coding sequence is TGCGCCAGCAGCGTGGGACAGGATAATTCACCCCTCCACTTT. As protein: CASSVGQDNSPLHF. The whole variable domain, remainder taken from reference TRBV5-1 and TRBJ1-6, is KAGVTQTPRYLIKTRGQQVTLSCSPISGHRSVSWYQQTPGQGLQFLFEYFSETQRNKGNFPGRFSGRQFSNSRSEMNVSTLELGDSALYLCASSVGQDNSPLHFGNGTRLTVT.

CDR3 bases: TGTGCCAGCAGCTTATTTCCAGGGGGCACTGAAGCTTTCTTT. Translating it yields CASSLFPGGTEAFF. This chain links TRBV7-2 with TRBJ1-1; 7 bases agree with TRBD1. CDR3 length: 14 residues. The V segment lost 2 bases and the J segment 4 bases; nucleotides outside the gene matches: 4. Germline V CDR1 and CDR2: SGHTA, FQGNSA.

The chain links TRBV9 to TRBJ2-2; unclear D gene. Trimming cost V 4 bases and J 7 bases, with 14 bases left between them. Germline CDR1 reads SGDLS; CDR2 reads YYNGEE. The CDR3 covers 14 residues. The CDR3 DNA is TGTGCCAGCAGCCCAAGAGACGGGTACGGGGAGCTGTTTTTT. Protein sequence: CASSPRDGYGELFF.

CDR3 protein: CASSPGLAGISYEQYF. CDR3 nucleotides: TGTGCCAGCAGCCCCGGACTAGCGGGGATATCCTACGAGCAGTACTTC. The chain recombines TRBV7-2 with TRBJ2-7, with 12 nucleotides matching TRBD2. The CDR3 loop spans 16 amino acids. V shed 5 bases and J 1 base; nucleotides not matched to a gene: 6. Germline CDR1 SGHTA, CDR2 FQGNSA.

This chain links TRBV9 with TRBJ2-1; 13 positions agree with TRBD2. The CDR3 consists of 18 residues. Per germline, CDR1 SGDLS and CDR2 YYNGEE. The trim removed 2 bases at V and 9 bases at J, leaving 14 bases unmatched. CDR3 region: CASSVTTSTSGRAAEQFF. The CDR3 DNA follows: TGTGCCAGCAGCGTGACCACATCAACTAGCGGGAGGGCCGCTGAGCAGTTCTTC. The entire variable domain, with the rest obtained from reference TRBV9 and TRBJ2-1, is as follows: DSGVTQTPKHLITATGQRVTLRCSPRSGDLSVYWYQQSLDQGLQFLIQYYNGEERAKGNILERFSAQQFPDLHSELNLSSLELGDSALYFCASSVTTSTSGRAAEQFFGPGTRLTVL.

The V and J genes are TRBV2 and TRBJ2-7; TRBD1 matches at 10 bases. There are 14 residues in the CDR3. V was pared by 5 bases and J by 4 bases, with 5 bases of the junction left unmatched. CDR1 and CDR2 from the germline V gene are SNHLY and FYNNEI. The DNA of the CDR3 is TGTGCCAGCAGTCAGGACAGGGGGTGGTACGAGCAGTACTTC. Protein: CASSQDRGWYEQYF.

V usage is TRBV27 and J usage is TRBJ2-7; 12 bases line up with TRBD2. Germline lookup yields CDR1 MNHEY and CDR2 SMNVEV (reference sequence). Trimming at V came to 9 bases and at J to 5 bases, leaving 17 bases not matched to a gene. CDR3 size: 17 residues. CDR3 in amino acids: CASGTSGQLLGVHEQYF. CDR3 DNA sequence: TGTGCCAGTGGGACTAGCGGGCAACTCCTCGGAGTCCACGAGCAGTACTTC.